The clone carrying this TCR beta chain was counted many times. This sample is drawn from a study of neurological immune-mediated disorders. Documented time point: longitudinal time-point 3. Healthy control participants comprised blood bank volunteers in Maryland, USA. The unsorted libraries were prepared from 2 million PBMCs (stored at -80 C). TCRdb used MiXCR to reprocess the 5' RACE reads, holding one entry per CDR3 protein. The sample includes about 50,000 distinct CDR3 sequences, 7.5% to 9.5% of them seen just once. The receptor's source is a woman aged 40 to 50 in good health. Specimen: PBMCs.

CDR3 DNA sequence: TGTGCCAGCAGTTACCCAGACAGGGATGGCACAGATACGCAGTATTTT. Translating gives CASSYPDRDGTDTQYF. The chain has TRBV6-2 or TRBV6-3 and TRBJ2-3, with 7 bases fitting TRBD1. Germline V gene data show CDR1 as MNHEY and CDR2 as SVGEGT. J was trimmed by 1 base and V by 2 bases; bases with no gene match: 6. This CDR3 region has 16 residues.